This T cell receptor (beta chain) comes out of a study of control samples from healthy donors and cancer patients. This CDR3 comprises 14 residues. V lost 1 base to trimming and J lost 0 bases, with 8 bases between them. Germline CDR1 SGDLS, CDR2 YYNGEE. The protocol was immunoSEQ multiplex PCR, while the TCRdb copy is restricted to in-frame clones and leaves out a portion. The sample shows 130,000 to 150,000 clones, roughly 89% of them seen only once. The sequenced sample consisted of blood. This receptor was identified in a man aged 30-40 years in good health. The V and J genes are TRBV9 and TRBJ2-7; D is uncertain. The CDR3 region has the DNA TGTGCCAGCAGCGTAACAGATATCTCCTACGAGCAGTACTTC. This encodes CASSVTDISYEQYF.